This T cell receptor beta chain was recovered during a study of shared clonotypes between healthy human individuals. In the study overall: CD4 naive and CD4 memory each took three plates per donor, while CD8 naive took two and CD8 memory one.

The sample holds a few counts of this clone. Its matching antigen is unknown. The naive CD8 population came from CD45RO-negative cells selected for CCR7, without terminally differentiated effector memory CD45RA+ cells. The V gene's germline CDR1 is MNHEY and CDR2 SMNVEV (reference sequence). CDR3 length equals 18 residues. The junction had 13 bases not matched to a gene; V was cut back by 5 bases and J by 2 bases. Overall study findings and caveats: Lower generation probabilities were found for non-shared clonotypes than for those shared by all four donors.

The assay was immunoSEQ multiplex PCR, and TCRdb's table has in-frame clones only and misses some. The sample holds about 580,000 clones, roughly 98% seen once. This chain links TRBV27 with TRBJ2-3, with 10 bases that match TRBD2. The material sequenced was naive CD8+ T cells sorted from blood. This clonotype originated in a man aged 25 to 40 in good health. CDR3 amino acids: CASSVLSGRARPTDTQYF. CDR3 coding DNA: TGTGCCAGCAGTGTATTGAGCGGGAGGGCCCGACCCACAGATACGCAGTATTTT.